This TCR beta chain originates from a study of blood T cell repertoires in COVID-19. Germline CDR1 reads SGHTA; CDR2 reads FQGTGA. The CDR3 sequence is 15 residues long. V lost 6 bases to trimming and J lost 4 bases; unmatched junction nucleotides: 8. Per the original methods: Reference gene primers were amplified, and this amplification served to estimate nucleated cell counts. Sequencing was performed with immunoSEQ multiplex PCR; in TCRdb, only in-frame clones are kept and a portion is missing. The D gene and trimming were derived from the DNA, and the V and J assignments and clone size from that table. The table lists some 16,000 clones, approximately 90% of them singletons.

The chain carries TRBV7-3 and TRBJ2-5; 10 nucleotides align to TRBD2. The sample consisted of peripheral blood. The TCR sequence derives from a human donor with active COVID-19. The donor label of this sample is uncertain. The CDR3 coding sequence is TGTGCCAGCAGGAAAGACCGGACTAGCGGAGAGACCCAGTACTTC. This codes for CASRKDRTSGETQYF.